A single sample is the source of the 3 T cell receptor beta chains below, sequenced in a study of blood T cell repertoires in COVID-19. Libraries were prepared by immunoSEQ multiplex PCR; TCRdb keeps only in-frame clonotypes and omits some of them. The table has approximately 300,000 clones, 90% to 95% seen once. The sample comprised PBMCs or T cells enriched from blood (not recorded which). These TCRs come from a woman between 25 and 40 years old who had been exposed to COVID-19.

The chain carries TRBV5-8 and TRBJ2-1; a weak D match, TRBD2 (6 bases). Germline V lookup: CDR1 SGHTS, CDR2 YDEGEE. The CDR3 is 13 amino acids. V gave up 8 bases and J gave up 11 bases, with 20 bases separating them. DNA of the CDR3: TGTGCCAGTACGGGACTTCTCAACAGGAAGCAGTTCTTC. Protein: CASTGLLNRKQFF.

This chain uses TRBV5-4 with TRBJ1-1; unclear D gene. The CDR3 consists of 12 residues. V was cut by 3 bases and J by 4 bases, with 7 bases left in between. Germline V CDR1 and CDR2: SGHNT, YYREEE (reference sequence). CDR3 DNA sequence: TGTGCCAGCAGCTGGAGTGGCACTGAAGCTTTCTTT. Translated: CASSWSGTEAFF. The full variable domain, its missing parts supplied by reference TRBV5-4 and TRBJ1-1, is ETGVTQSPTHLIKTRGQQVTLRCSSQSGHNTVSWYQQALGQGPQFIFQYYREEENGRGNFPPRFSGLQFPNYSSELNVNALELDDSALYLCASSWSGTEAFFGQGTRLTVV.

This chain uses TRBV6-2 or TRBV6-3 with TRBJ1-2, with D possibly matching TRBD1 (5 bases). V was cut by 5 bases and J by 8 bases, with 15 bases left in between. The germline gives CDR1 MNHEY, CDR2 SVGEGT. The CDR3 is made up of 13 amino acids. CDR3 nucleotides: TGTGCCAGCAGTCAGGGCAGGGCAGGCGGCTACACCTTC. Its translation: CASSQGRAGGYTF.